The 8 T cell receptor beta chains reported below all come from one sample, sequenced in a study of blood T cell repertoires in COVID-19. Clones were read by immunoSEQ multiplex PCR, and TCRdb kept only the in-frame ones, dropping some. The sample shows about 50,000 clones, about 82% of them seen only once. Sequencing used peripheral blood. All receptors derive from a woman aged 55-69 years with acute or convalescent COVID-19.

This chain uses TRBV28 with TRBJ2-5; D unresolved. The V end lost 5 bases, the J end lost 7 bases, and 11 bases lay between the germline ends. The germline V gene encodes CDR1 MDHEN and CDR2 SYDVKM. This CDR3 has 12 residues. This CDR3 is CASSPLSGTQYF. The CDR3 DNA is TGTGCCAGCAGTCCCCTTAGTGGGACCCAGTACTTC. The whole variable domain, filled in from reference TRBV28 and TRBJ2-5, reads DVKVTQSSRYLVKRTGEKVFLECVQDMDHENMFWYRQDPGLGLRLIYFSYDVKMKEKGDIPEGYSVSREKKERFSLILESASTNQTSMYLCASSPLSGTQYFGPGTRLLVL.

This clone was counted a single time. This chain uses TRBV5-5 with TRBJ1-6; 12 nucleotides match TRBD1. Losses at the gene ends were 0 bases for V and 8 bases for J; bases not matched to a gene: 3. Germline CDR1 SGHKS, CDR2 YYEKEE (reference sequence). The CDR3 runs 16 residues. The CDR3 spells CASSLGDRGHHSPLHF. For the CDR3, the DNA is TGTGCCAGCAGCTTGGGGGACAGGGGGCACCATTCACCCCTCCACTTT.

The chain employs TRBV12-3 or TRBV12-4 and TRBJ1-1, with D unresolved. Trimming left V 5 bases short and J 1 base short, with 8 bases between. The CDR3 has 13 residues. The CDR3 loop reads CASSVYRNTEAFF. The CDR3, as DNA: TGTGCCAGCAGTGTCTACAGGAACACTGAAGCTTTCTTT.

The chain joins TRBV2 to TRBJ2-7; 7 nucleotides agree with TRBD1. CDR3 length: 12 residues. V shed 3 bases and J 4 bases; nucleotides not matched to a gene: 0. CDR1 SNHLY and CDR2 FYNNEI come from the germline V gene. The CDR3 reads CASSDRGYEQYF. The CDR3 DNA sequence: TGTGCCAGCAGTGACAGGGGGTACGAGCAGTACTTC.

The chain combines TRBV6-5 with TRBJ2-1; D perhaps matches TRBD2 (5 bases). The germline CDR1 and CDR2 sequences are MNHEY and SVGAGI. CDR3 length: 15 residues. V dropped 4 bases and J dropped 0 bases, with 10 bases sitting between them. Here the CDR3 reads CASSSLGSSYNEQFF. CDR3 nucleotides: TGTGCCAGCAGTTCCCTTGGGAGCTCCTACAATGAGCAGTTCTTC.

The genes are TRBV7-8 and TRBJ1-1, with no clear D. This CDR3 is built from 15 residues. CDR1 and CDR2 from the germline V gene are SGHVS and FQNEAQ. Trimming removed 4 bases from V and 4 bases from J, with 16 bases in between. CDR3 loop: CASSSLAIRSTEAFF. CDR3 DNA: TGTGCCAGCAGCTCCTTGGCAATCCGGAGCACTGAAGCTTTCTTT. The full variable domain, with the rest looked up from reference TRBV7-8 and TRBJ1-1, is GAGVSQSPRYKVAKRGQDVALRCDPISGHVSLFWYQQALGQGPEFLTYFQNEAQLDKSGLPSDRFFAERPEGSVSTLKIQRTQQEDSAVYLCASSSLAIRSTEAFFGQGTRLTVV.

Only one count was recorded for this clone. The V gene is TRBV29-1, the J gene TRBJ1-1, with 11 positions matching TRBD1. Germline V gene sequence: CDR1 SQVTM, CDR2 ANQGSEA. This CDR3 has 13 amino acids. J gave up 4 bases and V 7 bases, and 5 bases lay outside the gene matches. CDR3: CSAGQGASTEAFF. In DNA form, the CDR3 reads TGCAGCGCCGGACAGGGGGCGAGCACTGAAGCTTTCTTT.

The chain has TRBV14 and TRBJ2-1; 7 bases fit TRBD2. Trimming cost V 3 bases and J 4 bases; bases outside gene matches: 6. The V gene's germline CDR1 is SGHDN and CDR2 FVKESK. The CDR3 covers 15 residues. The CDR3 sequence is CASSHLAALYNEQFF. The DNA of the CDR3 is TGTGCCAGCAGCCACCTAGCGGCCCTTTACAATGAGCAGTTCTTC.